This is a list of T cell receptor beta chains from one sample in a study of OX40 agonist ivuxolimab in advanced cancers. Generated by immunoSEQ multiplex PCR, the TCRdb table keeps only in-frame clones and is missing some. The table lists 70,000 or so clones, approximately 80% of them singletons. The sample here was CD4+ or CD8+ T cells sorted from blood, taken in a trial of the OX40 agonist ivuxolimab. Every receptor here comes from an adult with an advanced solid tumor such as melanoma, head and neck, liver or kidney cancer. CDR3s leave out the opening cysteine and the closing phenylalanine or tryptophan. Fields, in order: V gene, CDR3 length, J gene, CDR3 protein.

V: TRBV23-1
length: 14
J: TRBJ2-3
CDR3: ASSHHYTSGPDTQY

V: TRBV15
length: 11
J: TRBJ1-5
CDR3: ATSRVPDQPQH

V: TRBV29-1
length: 12
J: TRBJ2-2
CDR3: SGKRGGFSGELF

V: TRBV10-2
length: 13
J: TRBJ2-2
CDR3: ASNTGTGGRGELF

V: TRBV5-3
length: 13
J: TRBJ1-4
CDR3: ARSLYRGGNEKLF

V: TRBV5-1
length: 13
J: TRBJ2-3
CDR3: ASSLVGRVTDTQY

V: TRBV10-3
length: 10
J: TRBJ1-5
CDR3: AIGGGNQPQH

V: TRBV19
length: 10
J: TRBJ2-3
CDR3: AGRQVGDTQY

V: TRBV19
length: 12
J: TRBJ1-5
CDR3: ASSIVGGIQPQH

V: TRBV5-5
length: 12
J: TRBJ2-5
CDR3: ASSLGGQKETQY

V: TRBV2
length: 11
J: TRBJ1-1
CDR3: ASSPTVNTEAF

V: TRBV18
length: 12
J: TRBJ2-1
CDR3: ASSWDTLYNEQF

V: TRBV7-3
length: 14
J: TRBJ2-7
CDR3: ASSQNAGGWSEEQY

V: TRBV5-1
length: 14
J: TRBJ2-1
CDR3: ASSNLSGAGYNEQF

V: TRBV7-2
length: 12
J: TRBJ1-1
CDR3: ASSNLVIGTEAF

V: TRBV19
length: 15
J: TRBJ1-5
CDR3: ASRRGQGKYSNQPQH

V: TRBV6-5
length: 11
J: TRBJ1-1
CDR3: ASSFRENTEAF

V: TRBV7-3
length: 18
J: TRBJ1-3
CDR3: ASSLTTGTGYAGAGNTIY

V: TRBV15
length: 10
J: TRBJ2-7
CDR3: ATSRGVYEQY

V: TRBV7-6
length: 14
J: TRBJ2-2
CDR3: ASSLIAGGNTGELF

V: TRBV12-5
length: 11
J: TRBJ2-7
CDR3: ASGSFNFREQY

V: TRBV2
length: 12
J: TRBJ1-2
CDR3: ASRDLGRIYGYT

V: TRBV5-8
length: 13
J: TRBJ1-4
CDR3: ASSGGRNANEKLF

V: TRBV2
length: 11
J: TRBJ2-7
CDR3: ASNLGQYYEQY

V: TRBV14
length: 13
J: TRBJ1-1
CDR3: ASSARTAGNTEAF

V: TRBV4-1
length: 12
J: TRBJ1-2
CDR3: ASSQVDRGGGYT

V: TRBV7-2
length: 11
J: TRBJ2-1
CDR3: ASSSVGGSEQF

V: TRBV27
length: 11
J: TRBJ2-7
CDR3: ASSLESSYEQY

V: TRBV11-2
length: 12
J: TRBJ1-3
CDR3: ASRGGTGGNTIY

V: TRBV7-9
length: 12
J: TRBJ1-5
CDR3: ASSLGTGMGPQH

V: TRBV10-3
length: 12
J: TRBJ2-2
CDR3: ATKEGAGTGELF

V: TRBV27
length: 12
J: TRBJ1-2
CDR3: ASRSGTGGYGYT

V: TRBV9
length: 8
J: TRBJ1-1
CDR3: ASRVAEAF

V: TRBV5-1
length: 12
J: TRBJ2-1
CDR3: ATDTGQGRNEQF

V: TRBV10-1
length: 11
J: .
CDR3: ARPCLRTYEQY

V: TRBV10-3
length: 12
J: TRBJ2-4
CDR3: AISDPEAKNIQY

V: TRBV19
length: 11
J: TRBJ1-2
CDR3: ASSLDRDYGYT

V: TRBV6-6
length: 10
J: TRBJ1-6
CDR3: ASSNRAAPLH

V: TRBV2
length: 14
J: TRBJ1-5
CDR3: ASSDRGKFSNQPQH

V: TRBV6-5
length: 12
J: TRBJ2-5
CDR3: ASSLWDSQETQY

V: TRBV4-1
length: 16
J: TRBJ1-5
CDR3: ASSPWGLGPTVGQPQH

V: TRBV6-5
length: 13
J: TRBJ2-7
CDR3: ASSYAGQVFYEQY